This T cell receptor beta chain stems from a study of CD8 T cells in ankylosing spondylitis. Germline V lookup: CDR1 SGHTA, CDR2 FQGNSA. With 5 bases removed from V and 8 bases from J, the gap between germline ends came to 18 bases. The CDR3 sequence is 14 residues long. Libraries of TCR beta came from quantitative 5'-RACE with molecular barcodes. TCRdb reanalysed the 5' RACE reads using MiXCR and keeps one entry per CDR3 protein. The table records about 210,000 distinct CDR3 sequences, 6% to 8% of them present only once. A note on this clonotype: Antigen unknown.

Whole-study results and caveats: A number of the motif variants had already been described in reactive arthritis synovial fluid and blood. A motif of 7 to 9 highly homologous TCR beta variants was seen as apparently characteristic of ankylosing spondylitis blood.

This sequence originates from a male donor with ankylosing spondylitis. The chain combines TRBV7-2 with TRBJ1-2; a weak D match, TRBD1 (6 bases). The sequenced sample was blood, either unsorted or a sorted T cell fraction (not recorded which). The CDR3 DNA reads as TGTGCCAGCAGCCAAATAGGGGGGCTTGGGGGCTACACCTTC. Translated: CASSQIGGLGGYTF.